This TCR beta chain was recorded in a study of blood T cell repertoires in COVID-19. V trimming: 3 bases; J trimming: 0 bases; junction bases outside the gene matches: 12. From germline, CDR1 is SGHTA and CDR2 FQGTGA. CDR3 length: 20 residues. Those who participated ranged in age from roughly 18 to 95 years and resided in 24 US areas. In the authors' methods: It was from reference gene primer amplification that nucleated cell counts were estimated. The assay was immunoSEQ multiplex PCR, and TCRdb's table has in-frame clones only and misses some. The DNA was the basis for D and trimming; V, J and clone size are from that table. The profile shows some 230,000 clones, 80% to 90% of them singletons. This clone was detected a few times.

The V gene is TRBV7-3, the J gene TRBJ2-1; TRBD1 agrees at 12 bases. This TCR derives from a woman aged 18-29 years in a cohort exposed to, infected with or recovered from COVID-19 (not recorded which). The sequencing sample was made of PBMCs or T cells enriched from blood (not recorded which). The CDR3 loop reads CASSFPPGQGAPSSYNEQFF. CDR3 bases: TGTGCCAGCAGCTTTCCTCCGGGACAGGGGGCCCCCAGCTCCTACAATGAGCAGTTCTTC.